This passage covers 3 T cell receptor beta chains from one sample sequenced in a study of immune evolution from preneoplasia to lung adenocarcinoma. Only in-frame clones appear in the TCRdb table, and some are missing; sequencing was by immunoSEQ multiplex PCR. The sample holds 3,800 or so clones, 73% seen once. The sequencing input was FFPE minimally invasive lung adenocarcinoma tissue. All receptors derive from a person aged 55-80 years with lung adenocarcinoma.

The V call is TRBV9, the J call TRBJ2-7, with D maybe TRBD2 (5 bases). From germline, CDR1 is SGDLS and CDR2 YYNGEE. V was pared by 4 bases and J by 1 base, with 12 bases between. This CDR3 has 14 amino acids. The CDR3 is CASSPLGGSYEQYF. The CDR3 DNA sequence: TGTGCCAGCAGCCCCCTGGGCGGGTCCTACGAGCAGTACTTC.

V gene TRBV4-1 combines with J gene TRBJ2-1; 8 nucleotides line up with TRBD2. V lost 4 bases, J lost 4 bases, and 15 bases stayed unmatched. The CDR3 contains 18 residues. CDR1 MGHRA and CDR2 YSYEKL come from the germline V gene. The CDR3 nucleotides read TGCGCCAGCAGCCGCTCCGAGCGAGGGGCGGGAGGTTACAATGAGCAGTTCTTC. It codes for CASSRSERGAGGYNEQFF.

This chain joins TRBV30 and TRBJ2-5; 8 bases map to TRBD2. V lost 2 bases and J lost 3; bases outside the gene matches: 5. Germline V CDR1 and CDR2: GTSNPN, SVGIG (reference sequence). The CDR3 has 14 residues. The DNA for the CDR3 is TGTGCCTGGAGTCCTTTGACTAGCGAAGAGACCCAGTACTTC. It codes for CAWSPLTSEETQYF. Full variable domain (rest looked up from reference TRBV30 and TRBJ2-5): SQTIHQWPATLVQPVGSPLSLECTVEGTSNPNLYWYRQAAGRGLQLLFYSVGIGQISSEVPQNLSASRPQDRQFILSSKKLLLSDSGFYLCAWSPLTSEETQYFGPGTRLLVL.